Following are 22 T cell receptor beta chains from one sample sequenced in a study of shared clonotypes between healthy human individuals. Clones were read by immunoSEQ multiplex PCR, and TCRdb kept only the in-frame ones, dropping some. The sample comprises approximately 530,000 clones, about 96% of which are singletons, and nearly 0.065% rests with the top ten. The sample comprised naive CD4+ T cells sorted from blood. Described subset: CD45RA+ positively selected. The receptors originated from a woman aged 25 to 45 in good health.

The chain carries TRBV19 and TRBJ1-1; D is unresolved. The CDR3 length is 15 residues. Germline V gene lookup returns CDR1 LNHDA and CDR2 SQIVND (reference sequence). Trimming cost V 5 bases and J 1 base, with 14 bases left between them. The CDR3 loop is CASSVPSEGNTEAFF. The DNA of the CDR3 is TGTGCCAGTAGTGTTCCTTCAGAGGGGAACACTGAAGCTTTCTTT.

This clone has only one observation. Here the CDR3 DNA reads TGTGCCAGCAGCCGTTACTACGAGCAGTACTTC. Its protein is CASSRYYEQYF. The chain carries TRBV28 and TRBJ2-7; no clear D gene. V lost 6 bases and J 3 bases, leaving 6 bases between the germline ends. The CDR3 is 11 amino acids. The germline V gene has CDR1 MDHEN and CDR2 SYDVKM.

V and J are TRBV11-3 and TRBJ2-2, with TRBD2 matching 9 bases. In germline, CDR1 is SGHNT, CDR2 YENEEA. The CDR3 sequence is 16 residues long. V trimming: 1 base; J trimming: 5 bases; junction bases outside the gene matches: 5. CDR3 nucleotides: TGTGCCAGCAGCTTAGGGCTAGCGGGACGGACCGGGGAGCTGTTTTTT. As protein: CASSLGLAGRTGELFF. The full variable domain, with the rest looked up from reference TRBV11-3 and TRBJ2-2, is EAGVVQSPRYKIIEKKQPVAFWCNPISGHNTLYWYLQNLGQGPELLIRYENEEAVDDSQLPKDRFSAERLKGVDSTLKIQPAELGDSAVYLCASSLGLAGRTGELFFGEGSRLTVL.

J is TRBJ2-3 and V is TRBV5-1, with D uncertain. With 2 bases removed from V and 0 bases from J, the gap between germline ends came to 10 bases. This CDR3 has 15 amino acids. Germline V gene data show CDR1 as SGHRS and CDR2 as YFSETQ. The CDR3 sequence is CASSFESSSTDTQYF. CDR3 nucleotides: TGCGCCAGCAGCTTTGAGTCGTCTAGCACAGATACGCAGTATTTT. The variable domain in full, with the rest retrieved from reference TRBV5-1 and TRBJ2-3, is KAGVTQTPRYLIKTRGQQVTLSCSPISGHRSVSWYQQTPGQGLQFLFEYFSETQRNKGNFPGRFSGRQFSNSRSEMNVSTLELGDSALYLCASSFESSSTDTQYFGPGTRLTVL.

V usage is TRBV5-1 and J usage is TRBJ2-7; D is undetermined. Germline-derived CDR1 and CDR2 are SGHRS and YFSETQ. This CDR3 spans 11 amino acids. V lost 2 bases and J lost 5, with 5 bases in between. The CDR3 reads CASSFLNEQYF. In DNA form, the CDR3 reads TGCGCCAGCAGCTTTTTGAACGAGCAGTACTTC.

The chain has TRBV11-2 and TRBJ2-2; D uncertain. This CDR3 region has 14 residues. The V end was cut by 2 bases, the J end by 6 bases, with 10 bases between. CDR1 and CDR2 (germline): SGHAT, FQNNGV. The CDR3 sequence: CASSLRLGPGELFF. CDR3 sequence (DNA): TGTGCCAGCAGCTTACGGTTGGGCCCCGGGGAGCTGTTTTTT.

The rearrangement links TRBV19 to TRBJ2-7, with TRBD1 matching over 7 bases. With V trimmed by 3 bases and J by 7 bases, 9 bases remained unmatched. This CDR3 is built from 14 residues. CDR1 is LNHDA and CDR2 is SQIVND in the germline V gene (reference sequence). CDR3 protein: CASSIPGTEDEQYF. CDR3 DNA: TGTGCCAGTAGTATCCCCGGGACAGAAGATGAGCAGTACTTC.

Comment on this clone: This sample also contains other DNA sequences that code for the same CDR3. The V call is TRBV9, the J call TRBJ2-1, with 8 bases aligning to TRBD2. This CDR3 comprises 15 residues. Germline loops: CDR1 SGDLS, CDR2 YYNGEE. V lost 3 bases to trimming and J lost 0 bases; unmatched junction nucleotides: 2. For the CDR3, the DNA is TGTGCCAGCAGCGAAACTAGCGGCTCCTACAATGAGCAGTTCTTC. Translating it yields CASSETSGSYNEQFF.

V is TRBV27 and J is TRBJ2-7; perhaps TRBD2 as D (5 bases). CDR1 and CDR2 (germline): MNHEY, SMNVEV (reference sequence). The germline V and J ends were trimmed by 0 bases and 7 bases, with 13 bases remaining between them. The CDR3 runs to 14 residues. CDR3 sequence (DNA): TGTGCCAGCAGTTTATCCGGGCGGGTCCGGGAGCAGTACTTC. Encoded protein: CASSLSGRVREQYF.

CDR3 DNA: TGTGCCAGTAGTCCCCGAAGTGGACTAGCGGACTACAATGAGCAGTTCTTC. Protein sequence: CASSPRSGLADYNEQFF. The V call is TRBV19, the J call TRBJ2-1; 10 nucleotides align to TRBD2. This CDR3 is built from 17 residues. After removal of 5 bases from V and 3 bases from J, the junction contained 10 bases not matched to a gene. Germline V gene lookup returns CDR1 LNHDA and CDR2 SQIVND (reference sequence).

CDR3 sequence: CASSPPIPETFSYEQYF. The CDR3 bases are TGTGCCAGCTCACCACCGATTCCAGAAACCTTCTCCTACGAGCAGTACTTC. The V call is TRBV18, the J call TRBJ2-7, with D uncertain. Trimming removed 0 bases at V and 0 bases at J, with 15 bases between. There are 17 residues in the CDR3. Germline V CDR1 and CDR2: KGHSH, LQKENI.

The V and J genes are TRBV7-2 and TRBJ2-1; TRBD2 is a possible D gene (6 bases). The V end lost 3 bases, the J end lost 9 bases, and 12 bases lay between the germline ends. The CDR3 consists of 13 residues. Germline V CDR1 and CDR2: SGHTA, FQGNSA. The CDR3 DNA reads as TGTGCCAGCAGCTTTTACTTGGAGGGTGAGCAGTTCTTC. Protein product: CASSFYLEGEQFF.

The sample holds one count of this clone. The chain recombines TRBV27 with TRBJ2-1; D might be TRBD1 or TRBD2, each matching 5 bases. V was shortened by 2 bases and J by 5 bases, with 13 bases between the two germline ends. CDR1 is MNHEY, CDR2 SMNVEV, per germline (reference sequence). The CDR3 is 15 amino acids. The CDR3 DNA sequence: TGTGCCAGCAGTTTACTCGGGACGGCTGACAATGAGCAGTTCTTC. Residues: CASSLLGTADNEQFF.

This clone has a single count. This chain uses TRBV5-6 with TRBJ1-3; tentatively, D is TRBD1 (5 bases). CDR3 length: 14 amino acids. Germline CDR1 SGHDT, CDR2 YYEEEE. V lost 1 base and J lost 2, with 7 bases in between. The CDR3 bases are TGTGCCAGCAGCTTGAGCAGGGCTGGAAACACCATATATTTT. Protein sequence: CASSLSRAGNTIYF.

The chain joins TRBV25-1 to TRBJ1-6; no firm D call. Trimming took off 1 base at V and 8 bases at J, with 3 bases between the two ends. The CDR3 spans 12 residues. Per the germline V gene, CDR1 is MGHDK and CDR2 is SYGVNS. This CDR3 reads CASSESDSPLHF. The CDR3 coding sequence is TGTGCCAGCAGTGAATCAGATTCACCCCTCCACTTT.

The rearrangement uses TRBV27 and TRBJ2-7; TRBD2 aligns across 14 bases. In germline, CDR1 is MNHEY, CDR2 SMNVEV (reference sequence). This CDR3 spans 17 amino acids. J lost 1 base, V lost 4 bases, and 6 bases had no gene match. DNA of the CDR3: TGTGCCAGCAGTTCGGGACTAGCGGGAGACTTTTCCTACGAGCAGTACTTC. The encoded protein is CASSSGLAGDFSYEQYF.

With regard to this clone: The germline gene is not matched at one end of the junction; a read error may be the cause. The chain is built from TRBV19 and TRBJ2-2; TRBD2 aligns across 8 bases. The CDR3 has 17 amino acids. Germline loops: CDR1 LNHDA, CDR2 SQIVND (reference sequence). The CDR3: CASSIPRDSGNPGELFF. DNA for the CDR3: TGTGCCAGTAGTATCCCCCGGGATAGCGGGAACCCCGGGGAGCTGTTTTTT. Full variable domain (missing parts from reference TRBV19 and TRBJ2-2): DGGITQSPKYLFRKEGQNVTLSCEQNLNHDAMYWYRQDPGQGLRLIYYSQIVNDFQKGDIAEGYSVSREKKESFPLTVTSAQKNPTAFYLCASSIPRDSGNPGELFFGEGSRLTVL.

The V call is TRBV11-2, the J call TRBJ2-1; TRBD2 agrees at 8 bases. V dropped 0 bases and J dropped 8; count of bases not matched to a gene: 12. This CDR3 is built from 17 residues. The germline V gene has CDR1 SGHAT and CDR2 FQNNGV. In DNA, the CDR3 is TGTGCCAGCAGCTTAGACGCCGGGACTAGGCCAAACCATGAGCAGTTCTTC. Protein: CASSLDAGTRPNHEQFF.

The CDR3 region has the DNA TGTGCCAGCAGCCATACTAGAGGAAAAGCTTTCTTT. This sequence encodes CASSHTRGKAFF. The chain is built from TRBV7-8 and TRBJ1-1; the D is unclear. The CDR3 runs to 12 residues. Trimming stripped 5 bases from V and 9 bases from J, with 13 bases between. CDR1 and CDR2 from the germline V gene are SGHVS and FQNEAQ.

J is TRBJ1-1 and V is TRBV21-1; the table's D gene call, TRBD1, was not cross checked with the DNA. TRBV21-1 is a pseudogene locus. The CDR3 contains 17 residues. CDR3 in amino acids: CASSNVDRGRMYTEAFF. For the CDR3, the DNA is TGTGCCAGCAGCAATGTGGACAGGGGGCGGATGTACACTGAAGCTTTCTTT.

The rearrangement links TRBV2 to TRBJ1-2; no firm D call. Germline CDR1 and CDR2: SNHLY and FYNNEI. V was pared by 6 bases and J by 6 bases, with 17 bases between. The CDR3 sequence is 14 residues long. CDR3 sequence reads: CASRGLENTNGYTF. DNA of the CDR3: TGTGCCAGCAGGGGCCTGGAGAATACGAATGGCTACACCTTC.

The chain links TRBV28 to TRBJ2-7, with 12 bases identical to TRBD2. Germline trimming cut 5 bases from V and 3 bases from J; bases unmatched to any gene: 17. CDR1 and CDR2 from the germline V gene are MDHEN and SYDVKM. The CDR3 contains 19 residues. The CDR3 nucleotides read TGTGCCAGCAGTCCTAGGGGGACTAGCGGGCCTAGGGGGGTCTACGAGCAGTACTTC. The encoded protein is CASSPRGTSGPRGVYEQYF.